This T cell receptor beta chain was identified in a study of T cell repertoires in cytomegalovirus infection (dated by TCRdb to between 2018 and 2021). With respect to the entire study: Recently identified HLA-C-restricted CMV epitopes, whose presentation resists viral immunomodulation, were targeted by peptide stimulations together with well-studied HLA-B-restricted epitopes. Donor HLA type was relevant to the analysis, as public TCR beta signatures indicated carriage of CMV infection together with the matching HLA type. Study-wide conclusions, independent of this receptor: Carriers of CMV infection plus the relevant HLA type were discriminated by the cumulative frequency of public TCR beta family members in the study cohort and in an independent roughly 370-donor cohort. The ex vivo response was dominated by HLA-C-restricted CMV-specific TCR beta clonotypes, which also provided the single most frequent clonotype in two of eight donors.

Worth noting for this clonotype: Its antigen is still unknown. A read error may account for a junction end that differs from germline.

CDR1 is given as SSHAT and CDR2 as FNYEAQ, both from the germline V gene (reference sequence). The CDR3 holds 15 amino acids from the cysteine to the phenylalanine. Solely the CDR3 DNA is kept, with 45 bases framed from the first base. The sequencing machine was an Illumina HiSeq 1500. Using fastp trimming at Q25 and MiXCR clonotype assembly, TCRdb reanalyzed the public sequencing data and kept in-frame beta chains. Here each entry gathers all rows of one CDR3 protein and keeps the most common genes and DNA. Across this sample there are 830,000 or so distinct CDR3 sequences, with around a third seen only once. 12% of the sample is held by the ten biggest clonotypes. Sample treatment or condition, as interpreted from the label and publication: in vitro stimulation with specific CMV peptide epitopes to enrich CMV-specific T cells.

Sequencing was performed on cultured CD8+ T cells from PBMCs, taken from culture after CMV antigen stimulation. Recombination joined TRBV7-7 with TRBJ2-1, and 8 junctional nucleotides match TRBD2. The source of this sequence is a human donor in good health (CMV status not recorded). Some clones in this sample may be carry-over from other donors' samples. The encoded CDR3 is CASSQSGGRGDEQFF. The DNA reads TGTGCTAGCAGCCAAAGCGGGGGCAGAGGGGATGAGCAGTTCTTC.